This entry is about one T cell receptor (beta chain). The specificity of this receptor is unknown. No quality values exist for individual bases; no much larger clone is one base distant. This sample stems from a study of CD8 T cells in ankylosing spondylitis (dated by TCRdb to the late 2010s). At the level of the whole study: The study set out to find disease-linked TCR variants by profiling T cell receptor beta repertoires in ankylosing spondylitis patients and healthy donors. In total, the full study cohort was made up of about 110 healthy donors and about two dozen ankylosing spondylitis patients. Peripheral blood was sampled, and synovial fluid was additionally collected from ankylosing spondylitis patients. Findings and caveats that apply to the study as a whole: Blood from ankylosing spondylitis patients appeared to be characterized by a TCR beta motif made up of under ten highly homologous amino acid variants. The disease-linked clones showed a CD8+ phenotype and occurred at relatively low frequencies in peripheral blood. The disease-linked clones were reported as significantly enriched in matched synovial fluid samples from ankylosing spondylitis patients. Some motif variants were previously reported in synovial fluid and blood of reactive arthritis patients, suggesting common disease-initiation mechanisms.

Reads for this sample came from an Illumina HiSeq 2500. TCR beta libraries were prepared by quantitative 5'-RACE with molecular barcodes. Per the original workflow: To identify disease-linked TCR variants, a new computational method was used, one built on a probabilistic model of VDJ rearrangement. Using fastp at Q25 and MiXCR, TCRdb reprocessed the public reads and kept productive beta chains. Each record represents a unique CDR3 protein, reported with the most common genes and DNA among its rows. TCRdb's processing, not the study's, gives the V and J calls here. The sample has some 92,000 distinct CDR3 sequences on record, more than 25% of them singletons. In total, the top ten clones hold 50% to 60% of the sample. Taken from cysteine to phenylalanine, the CDR3 has 16 residues. Just CDR3 DNA is preserved here, 48 bases in frame from base 1. The germline V gene (reference sequence) specifies DFQATT as CDR1 and SNEGSKA as CDR2. V is pared back by 0 bases and J by 4 bases, with 16 bases lying between the germline termini.

Rearrangement joined TRBV20-1 to TRBJ2-1; TRBD2 is perhaps the D gene, given 6 matching bases. The receptor comes from a male donor with ankylosing spondylitis or in good health (not recorded which). Sequencing used blood, either unsorted or a sorted T cell fraction (not recorded which). The CDR3 region: CSARERGGETYNEQFF. The nucleotide sequence reads as follows: TGCAGTGCTAGAGAACGCGGCGGGGAGACGTACAATGAGCAGTTCTTC.